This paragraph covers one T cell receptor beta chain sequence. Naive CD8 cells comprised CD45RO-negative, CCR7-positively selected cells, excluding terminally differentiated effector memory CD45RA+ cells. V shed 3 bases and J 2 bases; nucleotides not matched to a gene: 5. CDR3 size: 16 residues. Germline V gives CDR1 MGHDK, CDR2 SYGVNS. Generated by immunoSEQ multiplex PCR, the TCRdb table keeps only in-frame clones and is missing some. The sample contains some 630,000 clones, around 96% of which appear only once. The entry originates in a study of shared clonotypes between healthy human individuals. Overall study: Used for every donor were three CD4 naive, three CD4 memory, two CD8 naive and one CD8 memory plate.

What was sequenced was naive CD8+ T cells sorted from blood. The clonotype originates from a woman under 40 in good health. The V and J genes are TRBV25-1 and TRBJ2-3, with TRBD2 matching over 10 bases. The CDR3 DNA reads TGTGCCAGCAGTGACCGACTAGCGGGTTACACAGATACGCAGTATTTT. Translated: CASSDRLAGYTDTQYF.